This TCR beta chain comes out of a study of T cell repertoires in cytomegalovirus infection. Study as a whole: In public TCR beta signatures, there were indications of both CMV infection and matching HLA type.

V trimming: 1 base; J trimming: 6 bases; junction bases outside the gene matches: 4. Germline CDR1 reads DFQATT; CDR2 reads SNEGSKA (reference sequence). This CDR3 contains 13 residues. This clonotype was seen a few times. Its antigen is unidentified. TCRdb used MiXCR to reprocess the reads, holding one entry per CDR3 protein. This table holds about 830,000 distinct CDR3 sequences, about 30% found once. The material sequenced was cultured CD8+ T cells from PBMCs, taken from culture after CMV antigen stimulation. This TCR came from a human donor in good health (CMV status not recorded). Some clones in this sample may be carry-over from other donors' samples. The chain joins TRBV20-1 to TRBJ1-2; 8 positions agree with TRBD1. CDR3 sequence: CSARAGGSDGYTF. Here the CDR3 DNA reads TGCAGTGCTAGAGCAGGGGGCTCAGATGGCTACACCTTC.